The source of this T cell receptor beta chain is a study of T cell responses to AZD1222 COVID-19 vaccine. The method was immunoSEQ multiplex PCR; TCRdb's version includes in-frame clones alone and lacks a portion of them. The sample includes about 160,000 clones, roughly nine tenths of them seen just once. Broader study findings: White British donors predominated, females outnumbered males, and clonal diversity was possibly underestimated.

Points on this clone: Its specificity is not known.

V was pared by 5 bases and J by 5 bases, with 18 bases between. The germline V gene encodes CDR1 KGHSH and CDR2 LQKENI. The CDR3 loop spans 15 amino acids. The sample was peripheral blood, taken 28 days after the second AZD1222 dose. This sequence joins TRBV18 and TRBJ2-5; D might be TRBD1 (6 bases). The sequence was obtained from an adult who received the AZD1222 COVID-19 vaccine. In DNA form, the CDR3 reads TGTGCCAGCTCATCGCTTGGGGGCGTCGGGGAGACCCAGTACTTC. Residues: CASSSLGGVGETQYF.